Below are 28 T cell receptor beta chains sequenced from a single sample in a study of shared clonotypes between healthy human individuals. Libraries were prepared by immunoSEQ multiplex PCR; TCRdb keeps only in-frame clonotypes and omits some of them. The sample includes about 1.5 million clones, 95% to 99% of them seen just once. Sequencing input: naive CD4+ T cells sorted from blood. As to subset: CD45RA+ positively selected. All receptors come from a man younger than 40 in good health.

The rearrangement joins TRBV5-4 to TRBJ2-2; D is possibly TRBD2 (5 bases). V lost 0 bases and J lost 7, with 19 bases in between. Germline CDR1 SGHNT, CDR2 YYREEE (reference sequence). This CDR3 has 17 amino acids. The CDR3 region is CASSLGTQPKSGGELFF. The CDR3 region has the DNA TGTGCCAGCAGCTTGGGGACTCAACCGAAGTCGGGCGGGGAGCTGTTTTTT.

V is TRBV6-6 and J is TRBJ2-1; TRBD1 might be the D (5 bases). With 2 bases removed from V and 15 bases from J, the gap between germline ends came to 20 bases. CDR1 and CDR2 (germline): MNHNY, SVGAGI (reference sequence). This CDR3 has 14 amino acids. The CDR3 here is CASSYERSAGKGFF. The CDR3 bases are TGTGCCAGCAGTTACGAGAGGTCGGCAGGGAAGGGGTTCTTC.

This rearrangement joins TRBV9 to TRBJ2-7; 10 bases match TRBD1. The length of the CDR3 is 14 residues. Germline CDR1 and CDR2: SGDLS and YYNGEE. After removal of 4 bases from V and 6 bases from J, the junction contained 7 bases not matched to a gene. Written as DNA, the CDR3 is TGTGCCAGCAGCCCCTGGGACAGGGGATCCGAGCAGTACTTC. Its protein product is CASSPWDRGSEQYF. Looking up the rest from reference TRBV9 and TRBJ2-7 gives the full variable domain: DSGVTQTPKHLITATGQRVTLRCSPRSGDLSVYWYQQSLDQGLQFLIQYYNGEERAKGNILERFSAQQFPDLHSELNLSSLELGDSALYFCASSPWDRGSEQYFGPGTRLTVT.

V gene TRBV11-3 combines with J gene TRBJ1-1, with a tentative D call TRBD1 (6 bases). The V and J ends lost 3 bases and 0 bases respectively, with 23 bases between them. This CDR3 spans 19 amino acids. Per germline, CDR1 SGHNT and CDR2 YENEEA. CDR3 DNA sequence: TGTGCCAGCAGCTTTACTGGACAGCTGACATCCACCATGAACACTGAAGCTTTCTTT. This translates into CASSFTGQLTSTMNTEAFF.

This chain joins TRBV4-1 and TRBJ2-7; weak D call: TRBD1 (6 bases). The germline V gene has CDR1 MGHRA and CDR2 YSYEKL. V lost 4 bases to trimming and J lost 4 bases, with 11 bases between them. This CDR3 is built from 13 residues. CDR3 DNA sequence: TGCGCCAGCAGCCCCGGGACAAGATACGAGCAGTACTTC. This gives the protein CASSPGTRYEQYF.

The V gene is TRBV28, the J gene TRBJ1-5, with D maybe TRBD1 (5 bases). This CDR3 is built from 18 residues. In germline, CDR1 is MDHEN, CDR2 SYDVKM. Trimming pared 6 bases from V and 3 bases from J, leaving 24 bases between. For the CDR3, the DNA is TGTGCCAGCAGCTTTGGGGTACCGTGGCAGGGTATCAATCAGCCCCAGCATTTT. Residues: CASSFGVPWQGINQPQHF. Filled out from reference TRBV28 and TRBJ1-5, the complete variable domain reads DVKVTQSSRYLVKRTGEKVFLECVQDMDHENMFWYRQDPGLGLRLIYFSYDVKMKEKGDIPEGYSVSREKKERFSLILESASTNQTSMYLCASSFGVPWQGINQPQHFGDGTRLSIL.

This chain connects TRBV2 to TRBJ2-7; no clear D. With 3 bases removed from V and 3 bases from J, the gap between germline ends came to 15 bases. CDR3 length equals 15 residues. CDR1 SNHLY and CDR2 FYNNEI come from the germline V gene. The CDR3 nucleotides are TGTGCCAGCAGTGAGTCTGGTTACCGTATCTACGAGCAGTACTTC. Translating gives CASSESGYRIYEQYF.

V usage is TRBV27 and J usage is TRBJ2-3; TRBD2 agrees at 9 bases. The CDR3 sequence is 16 residues long. Trimming removed 6 bases from V and 2 bases from J; junction bases left unmatched: 9. Germline loops: CDR1 MNHEY, CDR2 SMNVEV (reference sequence). Written as DNA, the CDR3 is TGTGCCAGCAGCCCCTTAGCGGGAGCTTCCACAGATACGCAGTATTTT. Its translation is CASSPLAGASTDTQYF.

J is TRBJ2-1 and V is TRBV18; 7 nucleotides match TRBD1. In germline, CDR1 is KGHSH, CDR2 LQKENI. The CDR3 has 16 residues. Trimming at V came to 11 bases and at J to 6 bases, leaving 19 bases not matched to a gene. The CDR3, as DNA: TGTGCCTCCCTGGACCCGGGACAGAGAACGGTCAATGAGCAGTTCTTC. Residues: CASLDPGQRTVNEQFF.

Here the CDR3 reads CASSLRVAGAEQFF. The CDR3, as DNA: TGTGCCAGCAGCTTAAGAGTAGCGGGAGCTGAGCAGTTCTTC. The rearrangement joins TRBV7-3 to TRBJ2-1; 9 nucleotides match TRBD2. The V and J ends lost 1 base and 9 bases, in that order; junction bases with no gene match: 4. The germline CDR1 and CDR2 sequences are SGHTA and FQGTGA. The CDR3 contains 14 residues.

V is TRBV18 and J is TRBJ2-5, with D possibly matching TRBD2 (5 bases). Deletions cut 3 bases from V and 4 bases from J, with 15 bases between. The germline gives CDR1 KGHSH, CDR2 LQKENI. This CDR3 region has 15 residues. CDR3: CASSPNPGIGETQYF. The CDR3 nucleotides read TGTGCCAGCTCACCGAATCCCGGGATAGGAGAGACCCAGTACTTC.

The chain joins TRBV2 to TRBJ2-5; 10 bases are a match to TRBD1. CDR3 size: 16 residues. The J segment lost 7 bases and the V segment lost 1 base, leaving 9 bases of the junction unmatched. Per germline, CDR1 SNHLY and CDR2 FYNNEI. CDR3 DNA: TGTGCCAGCAGTGAAGTACTGGGACAGGGGATGGGGACCCAGTACTTC. It encodes CASSEVLGQGMGTQYF. Combining the CDR3 with reference TRBV2 and TRBJ2-5 gives the whole variable domain EPEVTQTPSHQVTQMGQEVILRCVPISNHLYFYWYRQILGQKVEFLVSFYNNEISEKSEIFDDQFSVERPDGSNFTLKIRSTKLEDSAMYFCASSEVLGQGMGTQYFGPGTRLLVL.

The genes are TRBV4-2 and TRBJ2-3, with D possibly matching TRBD2 (5 bases). The CDR3 loop spans 16 amino acids. V shed 1 base and J shed 4 bases, with 15 bases lying between them. Per the germline V gene, CDR1 is LGHNA and CDR2 is YNFKEQ. CDR3 sequence: CASSQASGLSSDTQYF. The CDR3 DNA reads TGTGCCAGCAGCCAAGCTAGTGGACTTTCGTCAGATACGCAGTATTTT.

The genes are TRBV27 and TRBJ2-2, with 10 bases matching TRBD2. The V gene's germline CDR1 is MNHEY and CDR2 SMNVEV (reference sequence). V gave up 8 bases and J gave up 0 bases; unmatched junction bases: 9. The CDR3 is made up of 17 amino acids. The CDR3 coding sequence is TGTGCCAGCGGCCTCGGGACTAGCGCAGCGAACACCGGGGAGCTGTTTTTT. Translated, it gives CASGLGTSAANTGELFF.

The CDR3 nucleotides read TGTGCCAGCAGCGTAACTCCGGGACTAGCGGACAATGAGCAGTTCTTC. Translation gives CASSVTPGLADNEQFF. J is TRBJ2-1 and V is TRBV9; TRBD2 aligns across 11 bases. The junction had 5 bases not matched to a gene; V was cut back by 1 base and J by 5 bases. Germline V gene sequence: CDR1 SGDLS, CDR2 YYNGEE. The CDR3 loop spans 16 amino acids.

The chain combines TRBV7-2 with TRBJ1-2; D not resolved. The CDR3 consists of 14 residues. Germline CDR1 SGHTA, CDR2 FQGNSA. Trimming cost V 1 base and J 6 bases, with 12 bases left between them. This chain's CDR3 is CASSLGPAEDGYTF. The CDR3 DNA reads as TGTGCCAGCAGCTTAGGTCCGGCTGAAGATGGCTACACCTTC.

This clone has a single count. The genes are TRBV30 and TRBJ1-1; possibly TRBD1 for D (6 bases). This CDR3 is built from 14 residues. V was cut by 3 bases and J by 7 bases, with 18 bases left in between. Looked up from germline, CDR1 is GTSNPN and CDR2 is SVGIG (reference sequence). DNA of the CDR3: TGTGCCTGGAGCCCACGGCCAGGGGTGTATGAAGCTTTCTTT. Translated, it gives CAWSPRPGVYEAFF. Using reference TRBV30 and TRBJ1-1 for the parts outside the CDR3, the full variable domain is SQTIHQWPATLVQPVGSPLSLECTVEGTSNPNLYWYRQAAGRGLQLLFYSVGIGQISSEVPQNLSASRPQDRQFILSSKKLLLSDSGFYLCAWSPRPGVYEAFFGQGTRLTVV.

The chain links TRBV5-1 to TRBJ2-5; TRBD1 matches at 8 bases. The CDR3 is made up of 16 amino acids. Trimming took 4 bases from V and 4 from J; bases not matched to a gene: 12. The germline V gene encodes CDR1 SGHRS and CDR2 YFSETQ. The chain's CDR3 is CASSGKTGAVAETQYF. In DNA form, the CDR3 reads TGCGCCAGCAGCGGTAAGACAGGGGCTGTTGCAGAGACCCAGTACTTC.

The rearrangement uses TRBV2 and TRBJ1-1, with TRBD1 identical over 7 bases. The germline V gene encodes CDR1 SNHLY and CDR2 FYNNEI. This CDR3 region has 13 residues. V was clipped by 6 bases and J by 3 bases; unmatched bases: 4. CDR3 nucleotides: TGTGCCAGCAGCCGGGACAGAGACACTGAAGCTTTCTTT. Translated: CASSRDRDTEAFF.

The V gene is TRBV5-6, the J gene TRBJ2-2, with TRBD2 matching 7 bases. CDR1 is SGHDT, CDR2 YYEEEE, per germline. This CDR3 is built from 15 residues. V shed 5 bases and J 5 bases; nucleotides not matched to a gene: 9. The chain's CDR3 is CASSILGGNTGELFF. The DNA for the CDR3 is TGTGCCAGCAGTATCCTCGGGGGGAATACCGGGGAGCTGTTTTTT.

The V and J genes are TRBV6-4 and TRBJ2-6; no clear D. The CDR3 extends over 14 amino acids. Looked up from germline, CDR1 is MRHNA and CDR2 is SNTAGT. The V end lost 3 bases, the J end lost 4 bases, and 7 bases lay between the germline ends. The CDR3 spells CASSEGAGANVLTF. CDR3 nucleotides: TGTGCCAGCAGTGAGGGCGCCGGGGCCAACGTCCTGACTTTC.

The V gene is TRBV28, the J gene TRBJ2-3, with D possibly being TRBD2 (6 bases). The germline V and J ends were trimmed by 5 bases and 14 bases, with 26 bases remaining between them. The V gene's germline CDR1 is MDHEN and CDR2 SYDVKM. The CDR3 loop spans 15 amino acids. The CDR3 DNA reads TGTGCCAGCAGTACAGGAATCGCGGACGCATGGAGGGTGTATTTT. It codes for CASSTGIADAWRVYF.

The V and J genes are TRBV14 and TRBJ2-1; D is undetermined. CDR3 length equals 14 residues. The germline CDR1 and CDR2 sequences are SGHDN and FVKESK. V shed 0 bases and J shed 6 bases, with 9 bases lying between them. CDR3 region: CASSQDLALNEQFF. The CDR3 bases are TGTGCCAGCAGCCAAGATTTAGCCCTCAATGAGCAGTTCTTC.

As concerns this clone: Other DNA sequences in the sample encode the same CDR3. The chain couples TRBV6-1 to TRBJ2-7; the match to TRBD2 covers 11 bases. The germline V gene encodes CDR1 MNHNS and CDR2 SASEGT. There are 13 residues in the CDR3. With 6 bases clipped from V and 4 bases from J, the junction kept 2 bases outside the gene matches. The CDR3 sequence: CASRTSGSYEQYF. The CDR3 nucleotides read TGTGCCAGCAGAACTAGCGGGAGTTACGAGCAGTACTTC.

With regard to this clone: Within the sample, other DNA sequences also encode this same CDR3. V gene TRBV9 combines with J gene TRBJ2-5, with a weak D call TRBD2 (6 bases). Germline assignment: CDR1 SGDLS and CDR2 YYNGEE. The CDR3 covers 14 residues. The V end lost 0 bases, the J end lost 2 bases, and 8 bases lay between the germline ends. CDR3 amino acids: CASSVVGTQETQYF. The CDR3 nucleotides are TGTGCCAGCAGCGTAGTGGGGACTCAAGAGACCCAGTACTTC.

The chain uses TRBV18 and TRBJ2-5, with 7 positions matching TRBD2. The germline CDR1 and CDR2 sequences are KGHSH and LQKENI. J was trimmed by 2 bases and V by 2 bases; bases with no gene match: 5. The CDR3 consists of 15 residues. CDR3 amino acids: CASSPLGAGQETQYF. Written as DNA, the CDR3 is TGTGCCAGCTCACCATTGGGAGCGGGGCAAGAGACCCAGTACTTC.

The chain couples TRBV5-6 to TRBJ2-5; D unresolved. CDR3 size: 14 residues. Germline values: CDR1 SGHDT, CDR2 YYEEEE. V gave up 5 bases and J gave up 2 bases, with 13 bases separating them. The CDR3 loop reads CASRHRTVQETQYF. The CDR3 region has the DNA TGTGCCAGCAGGCATAGGACGGTACAAGAGACCCAGTACTTC.

V gene TRBV20-1 combines with J gene TRBJ2-1; no reliable D call. Germline-derived CDR1 and CDR2 are DFQATT and SNEGSKA (reference sequence). The CDR3 length is 11 residues. V was cut by 6 bases and J by 6 bases, with 9 bases left in between. The CDR3 region is CSAGRLNEQFF. Written as DNA, the CDR3 is TGCAGTGCCGGCCGCCTCAATGAGCAGTTCTTC.